This TCR beta chain was sequenced in a study of T-cell reconstitution after alpha-beta-depleted transplantation in children. The CDR3 runs to 18 residues. The germline V gene encodes CDR1 SGHVS and CDR2 FNYEAQ. With V trimmed by 2 bases and J by 2 bases, 13 bases remained unmatched. Unique molecular identifiers were used to barcode this TCRbeta library. TCRdb re-called the PCR reads with MiXCR, one entry per CDR3 protein. The profile shows hundreds of thousands of distinct CDR3 sequences, 10% to 15% of them singletons. The genes are TRBV7-6 and TRBJ2-3; 7 bases fit TRBD2. The sample was PBMCs, mostly from graft donor cells, taken 360 days after TCRalphabeta/CD19-depleted stem cell transplant. The receptor comes from a male patient under 18 who had a stem cell transplant for acute myeloid leukemia, so the T cells may come from the graft donor. CDR3 protein: CASSLLRGGRANTDTQYF. CDR3 bases: TGTGCCAGCAGCTTACTTAGGGGTGGGAGGGCCAACACAGATACGCAGTATTTT.